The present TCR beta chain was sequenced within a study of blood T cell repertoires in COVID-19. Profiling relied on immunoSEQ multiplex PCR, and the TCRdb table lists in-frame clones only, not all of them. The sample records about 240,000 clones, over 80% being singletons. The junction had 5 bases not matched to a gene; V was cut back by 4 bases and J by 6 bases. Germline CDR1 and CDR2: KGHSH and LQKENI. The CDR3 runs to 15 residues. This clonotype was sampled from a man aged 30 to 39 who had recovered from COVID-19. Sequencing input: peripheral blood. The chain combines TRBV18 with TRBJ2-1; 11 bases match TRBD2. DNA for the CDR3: TGTGCCAGCTCACAGGGACTAGCGGAAATCAATGAGCAGTTCTTC. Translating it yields CASSQGLAEINEQFF.